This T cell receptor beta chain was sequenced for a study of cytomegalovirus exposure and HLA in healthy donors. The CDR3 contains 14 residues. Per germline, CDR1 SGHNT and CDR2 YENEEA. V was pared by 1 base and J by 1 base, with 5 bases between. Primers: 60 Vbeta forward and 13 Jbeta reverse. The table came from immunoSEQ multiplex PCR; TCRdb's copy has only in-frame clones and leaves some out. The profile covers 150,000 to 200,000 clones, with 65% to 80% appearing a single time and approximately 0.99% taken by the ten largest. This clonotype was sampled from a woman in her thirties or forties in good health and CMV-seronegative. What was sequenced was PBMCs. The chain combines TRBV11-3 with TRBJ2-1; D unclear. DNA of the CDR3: TGTGCCAGCAGCTTAGCGGGTTCCTACAATGAGCAGTTCTTC. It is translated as CASSLAGSYNEQFF.